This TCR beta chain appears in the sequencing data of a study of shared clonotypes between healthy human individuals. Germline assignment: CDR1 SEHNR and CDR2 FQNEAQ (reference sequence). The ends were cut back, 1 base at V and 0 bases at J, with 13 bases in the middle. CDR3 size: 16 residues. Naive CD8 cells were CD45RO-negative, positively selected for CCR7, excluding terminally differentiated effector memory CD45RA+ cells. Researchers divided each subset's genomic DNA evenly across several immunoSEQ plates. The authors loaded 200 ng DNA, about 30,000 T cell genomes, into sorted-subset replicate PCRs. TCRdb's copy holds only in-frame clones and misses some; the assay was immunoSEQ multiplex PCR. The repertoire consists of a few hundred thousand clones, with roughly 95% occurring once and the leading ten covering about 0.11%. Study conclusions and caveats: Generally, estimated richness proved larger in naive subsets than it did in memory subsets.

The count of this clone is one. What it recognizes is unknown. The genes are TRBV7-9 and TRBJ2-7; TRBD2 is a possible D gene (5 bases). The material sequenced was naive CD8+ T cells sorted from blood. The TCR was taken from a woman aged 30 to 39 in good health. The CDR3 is CASSLVLGDFSYEQYF. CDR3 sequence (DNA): TGTGCCAGCAGCTTAGTCCTGGGAGATTTCTCCTACGAGCAGTACTTC. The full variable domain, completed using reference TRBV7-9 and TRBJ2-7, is DTGVSQNPRHKITKRGQNVTFRCDPISEHNRLYWYRQTLGQGPEFLTYFQNEAQLEKSRLLSDRFSAERPKGSFSTLEIQRTEQGDSAMYLCASSLVLGDFSYEQYFGPGTRLTVT.